This entry describes one TCR beta chain. This record belongs to a study of blood T cell repertoires in COVID-19. Study details: Spain, Italy and the United States supplied samples that represented acute and convalescent COVID-19. Sources were T cells, B-cell-depleted T cells, or PBMCs; the material itself was cDNA or gDNA.

Seattle's enrolled individuals joined amid active infection and were then monitored longitudinally. The ends were cut back, 0 bases at V and 1 base at J, with 13 bases in the middle. The germline CDR1 and CDR2 sequences are SGHRS and YFSETQ. This CDR3 comprises 16 residues. As originally analysed: Reference gene primer amplification in the assay estimated nucleated cell counts. TCRdb keeps only in-frame clones here, not all; method: immunoSEQ multiplex PCR. The V and J calls and clone size come from that table; D and trimming were worked out from the DNA. This sample yields approximately 300,000 clones, of which 80% to 95% are seen a single time; approximately 6.8% belongs to the top ten.

The clonotype originates from a woman aged 25 to 39 with COVID-19, enrolled during active disease. Sample: peripheral blood. This chain links TRBV5-1 with TRBJ1-1, with D possibly TRBD1 on 5 matching bases. The CDR3 sequence is CASSLGLARANTEAFF. CDR3 nucleotide sequence: TGCGCCAGCAGCTTGGGTCTGGCCAGGGCGAACACTGAAGCTTTCTTT.